This T cell receptor (beta chain) was sequenced for a study of PD-1 blockade in mismatch repair-deficient tumors. The germline V gene has CDR1 SGHTA and CDR2 FQGTGA. Trimming cost V 1 base and J 2 bases, with 5 bases left between them. The CDR3 is 13 residues long. All patients were mismatch repair deficient, assessed by either PCR or immunohistochemistry. A few pembrolizumab responders had their TCRs sequenced. TCRdb's table, derived via immunoSEQ multiplex PCR, lists solely in-frame clones and lacks some. Counted here are almost 9,500 clones, around 83% occurring once; the ten biggest clones make up around 0.91%.

This receptor was taken from an adult with mismatch repair-deficient cancer. The chain combines TRBV7-3 with TRBJ2-5; no firm D call. The sequencing used PBMCs, collected approximately 48 weeks after starting pembrolizumab. CDR3 sequence (DNA): TGTGCCAGCAGCTTAATGCGGCAAGAGACCCAGTACTTC. This encodes CASSLMRQETQYF.